The T cell receptor (beta chain) described here comes from a study of T cell responses to AZD1222 COVID-19 vaccine. Points from the study as a whole: Researchers took repertoire samples only after the peak T cell response had come. Nearly half of spike-specific TCRs reportedly go after variant regions that carry no mutations. Seropositive AZD1222 recipients at baseline numbered only five or six. Donors were largely white British and mainly female; clonal diversity was possibly underestimated.

TCRdb's copy holds only in-frame clones and misses some; the assay was immunoSEQ multiplex PCR. Found here are 80,000 to 90,000 clones, roughly nine tenths of them singletons; the top ten hold around 3%. This clone came up once. The antigen is not known. The V gene's germline CDR1 is MNHEY and CDR2 SVGAGI. The CDR3 is 14 amino acids. Trimming took 3 bases from V and 7 from J, leaving 14 bases between them. The chain joins TRBV6-5 to TRBJ2-3, with D maybe TRBD2 (7 bases). The TCR was taken from an adult in good health. The sequencing here drew on peripheral blood, taken on day 0 of AZD1222 vaccination. The CDR3 spells CASSYGGGVNTQYF. The CDR3 DNA is TGTGCCAGCAGTTATGGGGGGGGCGTAAATACGCAGTATTTT.